This T cell receptor (beta chain) was documented in a study of CD4 T cells in relation to SARS-CoV-2 and coronaviruses. As regards this clone: Its antigen is not known.

The unexposed donors gave CD4+ T cells in about 2010-2019, prior to COVID-19. The cells were cultured for about ten days before CD4+ T cells were isolated. TCRdb's copy holds only in-frame clones and misses some; the assay was immunoSEQ multiplex PCR. The sample records about 26,000 clones, just under 75% being singletons. The TCR comes from a human donor in good health. Sequenced material: CD4+ T cells from PBMCs, cultured in vitro.

In DNA, the CDR3 is TGTGCCAGCAGCCTACAGGTTTCCGCTAGCACAGATACGCAGTATTTT. It specifies CASSLQVSASTDTQYF. This chain connects TRBV7-3 to TRBJ2-3; possible D gene TRBD1, 5 bases. The V gene's germline CDR1 is SGHTA and CDR2 FQGTGA. This CDR3 is 16 amino acids long. V lost 5 bases, J lost 0 bases, and 15 bases lay in between.